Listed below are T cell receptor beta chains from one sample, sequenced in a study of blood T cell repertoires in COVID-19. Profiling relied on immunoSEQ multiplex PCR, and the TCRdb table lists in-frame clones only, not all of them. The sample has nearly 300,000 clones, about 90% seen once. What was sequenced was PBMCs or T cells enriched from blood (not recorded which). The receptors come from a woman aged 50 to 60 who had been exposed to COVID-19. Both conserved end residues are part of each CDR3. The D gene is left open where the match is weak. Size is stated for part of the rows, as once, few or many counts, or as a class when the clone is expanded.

CDR3 DNA: TGTGCCAGCAGCCCGGAGAGGGCCCGGGGAAACACCATATATTTT
CDR3 protein: CASSPERARGNTIYF
J gene: TRBJ1-3
V gene: TRBV13
D gene: NA
clone size: NA

CDR3 DNA: TGTGCCAGCAGTCCGGACAGGAGAGAGACCCAGTACTTC
CDR3 protein: CASSPDRRETQYF
J gene: TRBJ2-5
V gene: TRBV11-2
D gene: TRBD1
clone size: NA

CDR3 DNA: TGTGCCAGTAGTATAGGGGGAGCGATTTCCTACGAGCAGTACTTC
CDR3 protein: CASSIGGAISYEQYF
J gene: TRBJ2-7
V gene: TRBV19
D gene: NA
clone size: once

CDR3 DNA: TGTGCCAGCTCAGCAGGCCGTATTGGGACTAGCGGGGGCCCCTACAATGAGCAGTTCTTC
CDR3 protein: CASSAGRIGTSGGPYNEQFF
J gene: TRBJ2-1
V gene: TRBV18
D gene: TRBD2
clone size: NA

CDR3 DNA: TGTGCCAGCTCACCAGGACAGGAGAATCAGCCCCAGCATTTT
CDR3 protein: CASSPGQENQPQHF
J gene: TRBJ1-5
V gene: TRBV18
D gene: TRBD1
clone size: NA

CDR3 DNA: TGTGCCAGCAGCTCCGGGACAGATAATTCACCCCTCCACTTT
CDR3 protein: CASSSGTDNSPLHF
J gene: TRBJ1-6
V gene: TRBV6-5
D gene: TRBD1
clone size: few

CDR3 DNA: TGTGCCAGCAGGGAACAGACAGGACTCAATCAGCCCCAGCATTTT
CDR3 protein: CASREQTGLNQPQHF
J gene: TRBJ1-5
V gene: TRBV2
D gene: NA
clone size: NA

CDR3 DNA: TGTGCCAGTAGTTCACCCCGGGACAGCGATAATTCACCCCTCCACTTT
CDR3 protein: CASSSPRDSDNSPLHF
J gene: TRBJ1-6
V gene: TRBV19
D gene: TRBD1
clone size: NA

CDR3 DNA: TGCGCCAGCAGCTTGGCCCTGGCAGGGGCCGGGGCCCAGTACTTC
CDR3 protein: CASSLALAGAGAQYF
J gene: TRBJ2-5
V gene: TRBV5-1
D gene: NA
clone size: NA

CDR3 DNA: TGTGCCAGCAGCTCCTACTACGAGCAGTACTTC
CDR3 protein: CASSSYYEQYF
J gene: TRBJ2-7
V gene: TRBV21-1
D gene: NA
clone size: NA

CDR3 DNA: TGTGCCAGCAGTCCGGGACTAGCGTCCTACAATGAGCAGTTCTTC
CDR3 protein: CASSPGLASYNEQFF
J gene: TRBJ2-1
V gene: TRBV4-2
D gene: TRBD2
clone size: NA

CDR3 DNA: TGTGCCAGCCTCTCCCCGGGTAGCTCCTACGAGCAGTACTTC
CDR3 protein: CASLSPGSSYEQYF
J gene: TRBJ2-7
V gene: TRBV2
D gene: NA
clone size: once

CDR3 DNA: TGTGCCAGCAGCCCCAGCGGGGGGAACAACAAAGAGACCCAGTACTTC
CDR3 protein: CASSPSGGNNKETQYF
J gene: TRBJ2-5
V gene: TRBV7-9
D gene: TRBD2
clone size: NA

CDR3 DNA: TGTGCCAGCAGTGAAACTGGACAGGCTGGGGCCAACGTCCTGACTTTC
CDR3 protein: CASSETGQAGANVLTF
J gene: TRBJ2-6
V gene: TRBV2
D gene: TRBD1
clone size: NA

CDR3 DNA: TGTGCCAGCTCTTGGGGCAACCACTATGGCTACACCTTC
CDR3 protein: CASSWGNHYGYTF
J gene: TRBJ1-2
V gene: TRBV6-5
D gene: NA
clone size: NA

CDR3 DNA: TGTGCCAGCAGCGTAGATAGGCTAGCGGCTAATACGCAGTATTTT
CDR3 protein: CASSVDRLAANTQYF
J gene: TRBJ2-3
V gene: TRBV9
D gene: TRBD2
clone size: NA

CDR3 DNA: TGTGCCAGCAGCGTAGCGACAGGGCCGAGGACTGAAGCTTTCTTT
CDR3 protein: CASSVATGPRTEAFF
J gene: TRBJ1-1
V gene: TRBV9
D gene: TRBD1
clone size: NA

CDR3 DNA: TGTGCCAGCAGGGAGAACAGGGGAAGTAATGAAAAACTGTTTTTT
CDR3 protein: CASRENRGSNEKLFF
J gene: TRBJ1-4
V gene: TRBV6-5
D gene: TRBD1
clone size: NA

CDR3 DNA: TGTGCCTCACAGGGGGTAATTAGGGCAGATACGCAGTATTTT
CDR3 protein: CASQGVIRADTQYF
J gene: TRBJ2-3
V gene: TRBV2
D gene: TRBD1
clone size: NA

CDR3 DNA: TGTGCCAGCAGCGGAGACAATGAGCAGTTCTTC
CDR3 protein: CASSGDNEQFF
J gene: TRBJ2-1
V gene: TRBV2
D gene: NA
clone size: NA

CDR3 DNA: TGTGCCAGCAGACAGACAGGGGGTAACTATGGCTACACCTTC
CDR3 protein: CASRQTGGNYGYTF
J gene: TRBJ1-2
V gene: TRBV6-5
D gene: TRBD1
clone size: NA

CDR3 DNA: TGTGCTAGCAGCTTAGACAGAGGGAATGAGCAGTTCTTC
CDR3 protein: CASSLDRGNEQFF
J gene: TRBJ2-1
V gene: TRBV7-7
D gene: NA
clone size: NA

CDR3 DNA: TGTGCCAGCAGCTTAGATTCAGGGGTCGGTGGCTACACCTTC
CDR3 protein: CASSLDSGVGGYTF
J gene: TRBJ1-2
V gene: TRBV11-2
D gene: NA
clone size: NA

CDR3 DNA: TGTGCCATCAGTGAGGCAGAGGGGACTTTAGGTAATCAGCCCCAGCATTTT
CDR3 protein: CAISEAEGTLGNQPQHF
J gene: TRBJ1-5
V gene: TRBV10-3
D gene: NA
clone size: NA

CDR3 DNA: TGTGCCATCAGTGAGCCGGGAGTGGCGGGGCAATCCTTT
CDR3 protein: CAISEPGVAGQSF
J gene: TRBJ1-6
V gene: TRBV10-3
D gene: NA
clone size: NA

CDR3 DNA: TGTGCCAGTAGTACCTTTCTGAATTCACCCCTCCACTTT
CDR3 protein: CASSTFLNSPLHF
J gene: TRBJ1-6
V gene: TRBV19
D gene: NA
clone size: NA

CDR3 DNA: TGTGCCAGCTCGCCTCCCTTAGCGGGGGGCTCCTACAATGAGCAGTTCTTC
CDR3 protein: CASSPPLAGGSYNEQFF
J gene: TRBJ2-1
V gene: TRBV18
D gene: TRBD2
clone size: NA

CDR3 DNA: TGTGCCAGCAGTGAATATAGGACAGTCAACACCGGGGAGCTGTTTTTT
CDR3 protein: CASSEYRTVNTGELFF
J gene: TRBJ2-2
V gene: TRBV25-1
D gene: NA
clone size: NA

CDR3 DNA: TGTGCCACCGGGGCTAGCGGGGGCTCAGATACGCAGTATTTT
CDR3 protein: CATGASGGSDTQYF
J gene: TRBJ2-3
V gene: TRBV24-1
D gene: TRBD2
clone size: NA

CDR3 DNA: TGTGCCAGCAGTGATGGACTAGCGGGGGTAGAGACCCAGTACTTC
CDR3 protein: CASSDGLAGVETQYF
J gene: TRBJ2-5
V gene: TRBV2
D gene: TRBD2
clone size: NA

CDR3 DNA: TGTGCCAGCAGGCCACAGGGCTACGAGCAGTACTTC
CDR3 protein: CASRPQGYEQYF
J gene: TRBJ2-7
V gene: TRBV2
D gene: NA
clone size: NA

CDR3 DNA: TGTGCCAGCAGCCCGAGGCAGGGGGTAGTTTCTGAAGCTTTCTTT
CDR3 protein: CASSPRQGVVSEAFF
J gene: TRBJ1-1
V gene: TRBV7-9
D gene: TRBD1
clone size: NA

CDR3 DNA: TGCGCCAGCAGCCCGTCTGCGGGTAGCTCTGGAAACACCATATATTTT
CDR3 protein: CASSPSAGSSGNTIYF
J gene: TRBJ1-3
V gene: TRBV5-1
D gene: NA
clone size: NA

CDR3 DNA: TGTGCCAGCAGCCAAGCGCTACGGGGAGGTCACGAGCAGTACTTC
CDR3 protein: CASSQALRGGHEQYF
J gene: TRBJ2-7
V gene: TRBV3-1/TRBV3-2
D gene: NA
clone size: NA

CDR3 DNA: TGTGCCAGCAGCGGGAGGAACACTGAAGCTTTCTTT
CDR3 protein: CASSGRNTEAFF
J gene: TRBJ1-1
V gene: TRBV21-1
D gene: NA
clone size: few

CDR3 DNA: TGTGCCAGCAGAAACAGGGGTATGGGGGAGCAGTACTTC
CDR3 protein: CASRNRGMGEQYF
J gene: TRBJ2-7
V gene: TRBV6-5
D gene: TRBD1
clone size: NA

CDR3 DNA: TGTGCCAGCAGTTTATACAGGGTAAGCATCACTGAAGCTTTCTTT
CDR3 protein: CASSLYRVSITEAFF
J gene: TRBJ1-1
V gene: TRBV28
D gene: NA
clone size: NA

CDR3 DNA: TGCGCCAGCAGCCCCAGGGGATTCGAGCAGTACTTC
CDR3 protein: CASSPRGFEQYF
J gene: TRBJ2-7
V gene: TRBV5-1
D gene: NA
clone size: NA

CDR3 DNA: TGTGCCACGCGGGGGGCCTCAACAGATACGCAGTATTTT
CDR3 protein: CATRGASTDTQYF
J gene: TRBJ2-3
V gene: TRBV10-3
D gene: TRBD2
clone size: NA

CDR3 DNA: TGTGCCAGCAGCCCGACTAGCGGGAACACCGGGGAGCTGTTTTTT
CDR3 protein: CASSPTSGNTGELFF
J gene: TRBJ2-2
V gene: TRBV4-2
D gene: TRBD2
clone size: NA

CDR3 DNA: TGTGCCAGCAGTGAAGCAGCGGGGACCTCCTATGGCTACACCTTC
CDR3 protein: CASSEAAGTSYGYTF
J gene: TRBJ1-2
V gene: TRBV6-1
D gene: NA
clone size: NA

CDR3 DNA: TGTGCCAGCAGCAAAGATCTGAGAGGGAGCCAGCCCCAGCATTTT
CDR3 protein: CASSKDLRGSQPQHF
J gene: TRBJ1-5
V gene: TRBV21-1
D gene: NA
clone size: few

CDR3 DNA: TGTGCCAGCAGCCAAGAGTGGAGCTATGGCTACACCTTC
CDR3 protein: CASSQEWSYGYTF
J gene: TRBJ1-2
V gene: TRBV3-1/TRBV3-2
D gene: NA
clone size: NA

CDR3 DNA: TGTGCCAGCAGTGAGGTTGGCGGGGGGGCCTTCAGCACAGATACGCAGTATTTT
CDR3 protein: CASSEVGGGAFSTDTQYF
J gene: TRBJ2-3
V gene: TRBV6-4
D gene: TRBD2
clone size: NA

CDR3 DNA: TGTGCCAGCAGCTTACGATCCCGAGAGACAGTCTTGAATCAGCCCCAGCATTTT
CDR3 protein: CASSLRSRETVLNQPQHF
J gene: TRBJ1-5
V gene: TRBV7-8
D gene: NA
clone size: NA

CDR3 DNA: TGTGCCAGCACCCCCCGCGCGGTTGATTTGAGTGAGCAGTTCTTC
CDR3 protein: CASTPRAVDLSEQFF
J gene: TRBJ2-1
V gene: TRBV7-2
D gene: NA
clone size: NA

CDR3 DNA: TGTGCCAGCAGCCCCCACCCGGACACTGAAGCTTTCTTT
CDR3 protein: CASSPHPDTEAFF
J gene: TRBJ1-1
V gene: TRBV9
D gene: NA
clone size: NA

CDR3 DNA: TGTGCCAGCAGCTTAGCTCTGCGAACTGAAGCTTTCTTT
CDR3 protein: CASSLALRTEAFF
J gene: TRBJ1-1
V gene: TRBV7-2
D gene: NA
clone size: NA

CDR3 DNA: TGTGCCAGCAGCTTAACAGGGGTCCCACCCCTCCACTTT
CDR3 protein: CASSLTGVPPLHF
J gene: TRBJ1-6
V gene: TRBV7-2
D gene: TRBD1
clone size: NA

CDR3 DNA: TGTGCCAGCAGCTTGACCGGACAGCTAAAACTCAGCAATCAGCCCCAGCATTTT
CDR3 protein: CASSLTGQLKLSNQPQHF
J gene: TRBJ1-5
V gene: TRBV5-6
D gene: NA
clone size: NA

CDR3 DNA: TGTGCCAGCAGTGAAGCTTCGGGGTCTGGAAACACCATATATTTT
CDR3 protein: CASSEASGSGNTIYF
J gene: TRBJ1-3
V gene: TRBV6-1
D gene: NA
clone size: NA

CDR3 DNA: TGTGCCAGCAGCGCTCTACAGGGGGCCGGCGAAAAACTGTTTTTT
CDR3 protein: CASSALQGAGEKLFF
J gene: TRBJ1-4
V gene: TRBV7-9
D gene: TRBD1
clone size: NA

CDR3 DNA: TGTGCCAGCAGCCGAGGACAGATCTATAGCAATCAGCCCCAGCATTTT
CDR3 protein: CASSRGQIYSNQPQHF
J gene: TRBJ1-5
V gene: TRBV3-1/TRBV3-2
D gene: NA
clone size: NA

CDR3 DNA: TGTGCCACCAGCAGAGTTACTAGCTTAAGTTTTCTCTCCTACAATGAGCAGTTCTTC
CDR3 protein: CATSRVTSLSFLSYNEQFF
J gene: TRBJ2-1
V gene: TRBV15
D gene: NA
clone size: NA

CDR3 DNA: TGTGCCAGCTCCCCCGACAGAGTATATTCACCCCTCCACTTT
CDR3 protein: CASSPDRVYSPLHF
J gene: TRBJ1-6
V gene: TRBV18
D gene: NA
clone size: once

CDR3 DNA: TGTGCCAGCAGTGACCCCGGAGGGAGTGGATACATTCAGTACTTC
CDR3 protein: CASSDPGGSGYIQYF
J gene: TRBJ2-4
V gene: TRBV25-1
D gene: NA
clone size: NA

CDR3 DNA: TGTGCCAGCAGCCCACGCGGGACAGGGGGGGATCAGCCCCAGCATTTT
CDR3 protein: CASSPRGTGGDQPQHF
J gene: TRBJ1-5
V gene: TRBV9
D gene: TRBD1
clone size: NA

CDR3 DNA: TGTGCCAGCAACCCGGGGAGCCAAGAGACCCAGTACTTC
CDR3 protein: CASNPGSQETQYF
J gene: TRBJ2-5
V gene: TRBV7-2
D gene: NA
clone size: NA

CDR3 DNA: TGTGCCACCAGTGCCCTTTACAATGAGCAGTTCTTC
CDR3 protein: CATSALYNEQFF
J gene: TRBJ2-1
V gene: TRBV24-1
D gene: NA
clone size: NA